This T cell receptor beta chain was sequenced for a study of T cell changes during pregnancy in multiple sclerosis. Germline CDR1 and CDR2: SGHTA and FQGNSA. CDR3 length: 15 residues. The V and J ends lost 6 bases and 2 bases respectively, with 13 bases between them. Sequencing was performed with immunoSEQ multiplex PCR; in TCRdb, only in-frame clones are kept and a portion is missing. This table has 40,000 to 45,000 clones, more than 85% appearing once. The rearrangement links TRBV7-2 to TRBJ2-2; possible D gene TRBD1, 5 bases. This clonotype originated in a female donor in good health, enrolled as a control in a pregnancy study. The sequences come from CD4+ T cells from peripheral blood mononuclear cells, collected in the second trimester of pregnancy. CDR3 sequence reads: CASRTRTPNTGELFF. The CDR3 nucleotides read TGTGCCAGCAGAACCAGGACACCTAACACCGGGGAGCTGTTTTTT.